Each of the 10 T cell receptor beta chains below was sequenced from the same sample in a study of blood T cells in healthy people across ages. A second PCR, run for about 6 to 12 cycles, used a sample-barcoded 5' primer plus a J-beta primer mix. TCRdb used MiXCR to reprocess the 5' RACE reads, holding one entry per CDR3 protein. The sample carries hundreds of thousands of distinct CDR3 sequences, approximately 40% recorded once. Sequenced: blood. The receptor source for this set is a man older than 75 in good health.

This CDR3 is CSVEGGEGAQFF. The CDR3 nucleotides are TGCAGCGTTGAAGGGGGTGAAGGTGCGCAGTTCTTC. V is TRBV29-1 and J is TRBJ2-1; unclear D gene. The length of the CDR3 is 12 residues. Germline CDR1 is SQVTM and CDR2 is ANQGSEA. V lost 1 base, J lost 12 bases, and 13 bases lay in between.

This clonotype has at least ten counts. This rearrangement joins TRBV10-1 to TRBJ2-7, with 7 bases matching TRBD2. Germline lookup yields CDR1 WNHNN and CDR2 SYGVQD (reference sequence). The CDR3 runs 14 residues. Germline trimming cut 3 bases from V and 3 bases from J; bases unmatched to any gene: 5. The CDR3 reads CASSEAGTIYEQYF. The CDR3 DNA reads as TGCGCCAGCAGTGAAGCGGGAACCATCTACGAGCAGTACTTC.

As concerns this clonotype: At one end, the junction sequence differs from germline, possibly due to a read error. The gene calls are TRBV6-2 or TRBV6-3 and TRBJ2-3, with 12 bases matching TRBD2. From germline, CDR1 is MNHEY and CDR2 SVGEGT. The CDR3 loop spans 20 amino acids. The CDR3 coding sequence is TGTGCCAGCAGTCCCTCTCGCTTCCTAGCGGGGGGGCCCAGCACAGATGCGCAGTATTTT. Protein product: CASSPSRFLAGGPSTDAQYF.

This clonotype has more than one count but fewer than ten. The rearrangement links TRBV28 to TRBJ2-5; 7 nucleotides agree with TRBD1. Germline V gives CDR1 MDHEN, CDR2 SYDVKM. This CDR3 is built from 15 residues. Germline trimming cut 7 bases from V and 3 bases from J; bases unmatched to any gene: 11. CDR3 region: CASIPVARGKETQYF. The DNA of the CDR3 is TGTGCCAGCATTCCGGTGGCCAGGGGGAAAGAGACCCAGTACTTC.

On this clonotype itself: Mismatch with germline at one junction end may stem from a read error. CDR3 nucleotide sequence: TGCGCCAGCTCACGGGCTTCTTACACCTCCTACGAGCAGTACTTC. Translation: CASSRASYTSYEQYF. The rearrangement links TRBV6-5 to TRBJ2-7; no reliable D call. In germline, CDR1 is MNHEY, CDR2 SVGAGI. The CDR3 contains 15 residues.

The chain carries TRBV29-1 and TRBJ2-6; D unresolved. This CDR3 region has 13 residues. V was shortened by 5 bases and J by 2 bases, with 7 bases between the two germline ends. Germline V CDR1 and CDR2: SQVTM, ANQGSEA. The chain's CDR3 is CSVNGPGANVLTF. The CDR3 DNA is TGCAGCGTTAACGGCCCTGGGGCCAACGTCCTGACTTTC.

Worth noting for this clonotype: A much larger clone sits a single nucleotide away, making a read error possible. The chain couples TRBV20-1 to TRBJ2-3; D unresolved. The ends were cut back, 2 bases at V and 4 bases at J, with 7 bases in the middle. The CDR3 spans 12 residues. CDR1 is DFQATT and CDR2 is SNEGSKA in the germline V gene (reference sequence). CDR3: CSARRDADTQYF. CDR3 coding DNA: TGCAGTGCTAGAAGAGACGCAGATACGCAGTATTTT.

This chain uses TRBV6-2 or TRBV6-3 with TRBJ2-5, with D uncertain. The DNA end is a closer match to TRBJ2-1, so the J assignment may be wrong. The CDR3 consists of 13 residues. The germline gives CDR1 MNHEY, CDR2 SVGEGT. The CDR3 spells CASSYRAQETQFF. DNA of the CDR3: TGTGCCAGCAGTTACAGGGCCCAAGAGACCCAGTTCTTC.

The chain couples TRBV7-6 to TRBJ2-5, with TRBD2 as a possible D gene (6 bases). Gene TRBJ2-7 matches the end of the DNA better, so the J call may be wrong. CDR3 length: 14 amino acids. The germline CDR1 and CDR2 sequences are SGHVS and FNYEAQ. The CDR3: CASSRPGLTNEQYF. The DNA of the CDR3 is TGTGCCAGCAGCCGACCGGGACTCACCAACGAGCAGTACTTC.

V is TRBV7-2 and J is TRBJ2-1; the D gene is possibly TRBD1 (6 bases). CDR1 and CDR2 (germline): SGHTA, FQGNSA. The V end lost 1 base, the J end lost 0 bases, and 7 bases lay between the germline ends. The CDR3 extends over 15 amino acids. This chain's CDR3 is CASSLGTASYNEQFF. CDR3 DNA sequence: TGTGCCAGCAGCTTAGGGACAGCCTCCTACAATGAGCAGTTCTTC.